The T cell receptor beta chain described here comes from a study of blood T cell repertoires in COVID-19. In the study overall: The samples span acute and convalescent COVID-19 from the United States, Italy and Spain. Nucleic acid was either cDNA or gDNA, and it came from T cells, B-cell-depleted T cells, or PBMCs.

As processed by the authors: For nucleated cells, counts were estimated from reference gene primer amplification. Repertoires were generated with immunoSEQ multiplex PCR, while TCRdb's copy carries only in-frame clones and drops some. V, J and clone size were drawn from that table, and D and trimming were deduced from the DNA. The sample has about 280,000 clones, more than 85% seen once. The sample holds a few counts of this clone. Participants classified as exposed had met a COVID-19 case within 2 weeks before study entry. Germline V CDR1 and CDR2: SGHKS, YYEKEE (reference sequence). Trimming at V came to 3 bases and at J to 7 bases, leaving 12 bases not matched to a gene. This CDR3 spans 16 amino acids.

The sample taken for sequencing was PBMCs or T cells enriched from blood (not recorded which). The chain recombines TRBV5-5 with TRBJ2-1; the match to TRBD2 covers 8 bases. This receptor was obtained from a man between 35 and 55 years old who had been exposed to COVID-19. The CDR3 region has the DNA TGTGCCAGCAGCTCGCGGGTCGGGAGGGTGGTGAATGAGCAGTTCTTC. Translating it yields CASSSRVGRVVNEQFF.